The sequence of this T cell receptor (beta chain) was determined in a study of T cells expressing NK-cell markers. Study in general: Repertoire data for TCR beta were derived from sorted T cells (CD3+CD56+NKG2C+, CD3+CD56+NKG2C- and CD3+CD56-NKG2C+). Within the sequenced cohort of eight donors, seven exhibited HCMV seropositivity and one was seronegative. Study-wide results and caveats: The study found these clonotypes also leading the CD3+CD56-NKG2C+ fraction in four donors.

5'RACE template switching with UMIs generated TCR beta cDNA. Each CDR3 protein gets one entry in TCRdb, which reprocessed the 5' RACE reads and gives no DNA. Here the sample table reports approximately 460,000 distinct CDR3 sequences. Note on this clonotype: Antigen: not known.

CDR1 and CDR2 (germline): SQVTM, ANQGSEA. The CDR3 is 12 residues long. The chain uses TRBV29-1 and TRBJ1-1. What was sequenced was blood T cells: a sorted CD56 or NKG2C T cell subset, CD4+ or CD8+ T cells, or bulk PBMC T cells (not recorded which). This receptor was obtained from a woman aged 18 to 75 in good health. The CDR3: CSVVRQNTEAFF.